This is a list of T cell receptor beta chains from one sample in a study of response to subunit inactivated influenza vaccine. TCRdb itself ran the RT-PCR reads through MiXCR, one entry per CDR3 protein. The sample has 400,000 to 650,000 distinct CDR3 sequences, around 7.9% seen once. The starting material was PBMCs from blood, obtained around 25 months after vaccination. These receptors came from a man aged 45 to 70 who received an inactivated influenza vaccine. The CDR3 runs from the conserved cysteine through the conserved F or W. D genes are given only for firm matches. Expanded clones are given a class, and other clones once, few, many or no size at all.

clone size,V gene,CDR3 length,J gene,D gene,CDR3 DNA,CDR3 protein
-,TRBV7-2,16,TRBJ2-7,TRBD2,TGTGCCAGCACCTTTACTAGCGGGAGGCTCTCCTACGAGCAGTACTTC,CASTFTSGRLSYEQYF
many,TRBV7-2,14,TRBJ2-7,-,TGTGCCAGCAGCTTAGGTCTAGCCCGCTACGAGCAGTACTTC,CASSLGLARYEQYF
many,TRBV12-3/TRBV12-4,14,TRBJ1-1,-,TGTGCCAGCAGTTTTACTCTTAGGTCCACTGAAGCTTTCTTT,CASSFTLRSTEAFF
many,TRBV12-3/TRBV12-4,11,TRBJ1-3,-,TGTGCCAGCAGTTTGCGAAACACCATATATTTT,CASSLRNTIYF
many,TRBV29-1,14,TRBJ1-1,TRBD1,TGCAGCGTTTCTTCCGGGACAGGGGTTTTTGAAGCTTTCTTT,CSVSSGTGVFEAFF
few,TRBV4-3,15,TRBJ1-4,-,TGCGCCAGCAGCCAAGATTCGGCTACTAATGAAAAACTGTTTTTT,CASSQDSATNEKLFF
many,TRBV2,16,TRBJ2-1,TRBD2,TGTGCCAGCAGTGGGGCTAGCGGGAGGGCTGGCAATGAGCAGTTCTTC,CASSGASGRAGNEQFF
-,TRBV7-9,13,TRBJ2-7,-,TGTGCCAGGGGCCACAGGGTCCTCTACGAGCAGTACTTC,CARGHRVLYEQYF
many,TRBV20-1,19,TRBJ2-4,TRBD1,TGCAGTGCAGATAGGTGGAGCCGGGACAGGGGGTGGGGGTTAAACATTCAGTACTTC,CSADRWSRDRGWGLNIQYF
-,TRBV28,18,TRBJ1-1,-,TGTGCCAGCAGTGGCCCAATTGGTGGGGTGGGATTGAACACTGAAGCTTTCTTT,CASSGPIGGVGLNTEAFF
-,TRBV6-2/TRBV6-3,12,TRBJ2-7,-,TGTGCCAGCAGCCGGATCTCAAGCGAGCAGTACTTC,CASSRISSEQYF
many,TRBV5-1,13,TRBJ2-1,-,TGCGCCAGCAGCTTGCAGCGTTACAATGAGCAGTTCTTC,CASSLQRYNEQFF
-,TRBV20-1,15,TRBJ1-6,TRBD1,TGCAGTGCTACCCAAGGGACAGGAGGTGGCTCACCCCTCCACTTT,CSATQGTGGGSPLHF
many,TRBV6-1,15,TRBJ2-2,-,TGTGCCAGCAGCCCAACTGACAGTAACACCGGGGAGCTGTTTTTT,CASSPTDSNTGELFF
many,TRBV5-1,15,TRBJ1-6,-,TGCGCCAGCAGCTTGGACGGTCAGCAAAATTCACCCCTCCACTTT,CASSLDGQQNSPLHF
many,TRBV14,15,TRBJ2-1,-,TGTGCCAGCAGCCAAGGTGGTAGAACCTACAATGAGCAGTTCTTC,CASSQGGRTYNEQFF
-,TRBV28,14,TRBJ2-7,TRBD2,TGTGCCAGCAGTCCTGTAGCGGGCTCCTACGAGCAGTACTTC,CASSPVAGSYEQYF
few,TRBV19,15,TRBJ2-5,TRBD2,TGTGCCACGGGACTAGCGGGAGTCTGGCAAGAGACCCAGTACTTC,CATGLAGVWQETQYF
many,TRBV5-1,14,TRBJ1-1,TRBD1,TGCGCCAGCAGCTTGGCGCAGGGGGGCACTGAAGCTTTCTTT,CASSLAQGGTEAFF
many,TRBV5-6,18,TRBJ2-1,TRBD2,TGTGCCAGCAGAACCTTTAGCGGGAGGGCCGTTTCTTACAATGAGCAGTTCTTC,CASRTFSGRAVSYNEQFF
few,TRBV30,13,TRBJ2-3,TRBD1,TGTGCCTTAAACAGGGGGCGTACAGATACGCAGTATTTT,CALNRGRTDTQYF
many,TRBV19,15,TRBJ1-1,-,TGTGCCAGTAGTATAGTCAGGACCCCGGGCACTGAAGCTTTCTTT,CASSIVRTPGTEAFF
few,TRBV6-1,16,TRBJ2-1,TRBD2,TGTGCCAGCAGCCCTTGGACTAGCGGGGGTATCGATGAGCAGTTCTTC,CASSPWTSGGIDEQFF
many,TRBV5-1,15,TRBJ2-1,TRBD2,TGCGCCAGCAGCTCTGGACTAGTGGGGACGAATGAGCAGTTCTTC,CASSSGLVGTNEQFF
-,TRBV5-1,16,TRBJ2-3,-,TGCGCCAGCAGCTTTTCAGGGTCCACTAGCACAGATACGCAGTATTTT,CASSFSGSTSTDTQYF
-,TRBV6-1,14,TRBJ1-4,-,TGTGCCAGCAGACACTTGTGGGGTGATGAAAAACTGTTTTTT,CASRHLWGDEKLFF
few,TRBV6-2/TRBV6-3,15,TRBJ1-2,-,TGTGCCAGCAGTTACTCCGGACGGGGCGGCCATGGCTACACCTTC,CASSYSGRGGHGYTF
many,TRBV5-5,16,TRBJ2-7,-,TGTGCCAGCAGCTTGGTAACAGGGTACGGCTCCTACGAGCAGTACTTC,CASSLVTGYGSYEQYF
many,TRBV12-3/TRBV12-4,13,TRBJ2-2,-,TGTGCCAGCAGTCGACAGTACACCGGGGAGCTGTTTTTT,CASSRQYTGELFF
few,TRBV5-1,15,TRBJ2-7,TRBD2,TGCGCCAGCACCAGGACTAGCGGGCTCTCCTACGAGCAGTACTTC,CASTRTSGLSYEQYF
many,TRBV28,16,TRBJ1-2,-,TGTGCCAGCAGTTTAGCCCCAACAGGGTCTCCCTACGGCTACACCTTC,CASSLAPTGSPYGYTF
few,TRBV20-1,14,TRBJ2-7,-,TGCAGTGCTATGCTAACAGGGTTTCCCTACGAGCAGTACTTC,CSAMLTGFPYEQYF
many,TRBV24-1,13,TRBJ2-1,-,TGTGCCACCAGTGATTCGGGACTCGATGAGCAGTTCTTC,CATSDSGLDEQFF
-,TRBV4-1,15,TRBJ2-5,-,TGCGCCAGCAGAATGGAGGGGGCGAGGGGAGAGACCCAGTACTTC,CASRMEGARGETQYF
-,TRBV6-2/TRBV6-3,13,TRBJ1-1,-,TGTGCCAGCAGTTACTACGGAAACACTGAAGCTTTCTTT,CASSYYGNTEAFF
-,TRBV20-1,17,TRBJ2-3,-,TGCAGTGCTAGAACAGGGCTAGCGTTGTCTGGCACAGATACGCAGTATTTT,CSARTGLALSGTDTQYF
many,TRBV28,11,TRBJ2-7,-,TGTGCCAGCAGTTTAGGACTCGAGCAGTACTTC,CASSLGLEQYF
few,TRBV5-1,15,TRBJ1-4,-,TGCGCCAGCAGCTTGATGGGGCGGTCTAATGAAAAACTGTTTTTT,CASSLMGRSNEKLFF
-,TRBV20-1,10,TRBJ1-1,-,TGCAGTGCTAGTAACGTTGGAGCTTTCTTT,CSASNVGAFF
-,TRBV7-2,17,TRBJ2-3,TRBD2,TGTGCCAGCAGCTTAAGATTAGCGGGGGCTAGAAAAGATACGCAGTATTTT,CASSLRLAGARKDTQYF
-,TRBV4-1,17,TRBJ2-2,TRBD2,TGCGCCAGCAGCCAAGATCAGGGACTAGCGGGAACCGGGGAGCTGTTTTTT,CASSQDQGLAGTGELFF
-,TRBV9,18,TRBJ2-1,TRBD2,TGTGCCAGCAGCGCCGGGACTAGCGGGAGGGGCACCTACAATGAGCAGTTCTTC,CASSAGTSGRGTYNEQFF
-,TRBV5-1,13,TRBJ1-1,-,TGCGCCAGCAGCTTGGGAGGGCCCGCTGAAGCTTTCTTT,CASSLGGPAEAFF
-,TRBV6-1,13,TRBJ1-1,-,TGTGCCAGCAGTAAGACTAGACCCACTGAAGCTTTCTTT,CASSKTRPTEAFF
-,TRBV6-2/TRBV6-3,15,TRBJ2-3,TRBD2,TGTGCCAGCAGTTGGGGACTAGCGGGGAGAGATACGCAGTATTTT,CASSWGLAGRDTQYF
few,TRBV11-2,18,TRBJ2-1,TRBD2,TGTGCCAGCAGCTTAGGGGGGTTTAGCGGGAGATATTACAATGAGCAGTTCTTC,CASSLGGFSGRYYNEQFF
few,TRBV29-1,13,TRBJ2-4,-,TGCAGCGTTGATCGAGGACCCAAAAACATTCAGTACTTC,CSVDRGPKNIQYF
-,TRBV2,15,TRBJ2-1,-,TGTGCCAACCCAGTCCCAAACCAAGGATCCAATGAGCAGTTCTTC,CANPVPNQGSNEQFF
-,TRBV10-3,18,TRBJ1-2,-,TGTGCCATCCCCGACGATCCGAGCAGGGCGGTAACCGGCTATGGCTACACCTTC,CAIPDDPSRAVTGYGYTF
many,TRBV4-2,16,TRBJ2-1,-,TGTGCCAGCAGCCAAGGTTCCCCCGGGAGCTACAATGAGCAGTTCTTC,CASSQGSPGSYNEQFF
many,TRBV9,14,TRBJ1-6,-,TGTGCCAGCAGCCCATTGCCCAGGGGTTCACCCCTCCACTTT,CASSPLPRGSPLHF
few,TRBV5-1,15,TRBJ2-1,TRBD2,TGCGCCAGCAGCTTGTTGCGGGAGTATCGCAATGAGCAGTTCTTC,CASSLLREYRNEQFF
few,TRBV3-1,15,TRBJ2-1,TRBD2,TGTGCCAGTCAACTACGGACTAGCGGGGGCAATGAGCAGTTCTTC,CASQLRTSGGNEQFF
few,TRBV12-3/TRBV12-4,16,TRBJ2-1,TRBD2,TGTGCCAGCAGTTTAACGGCGGGGGGGCCCTACAATGAGCAGTTCTTC,CASSLTAGGPYNEQFF
many,TRBV25-1,11,TRBJ2-7,-,TGTGCCAGCCGGACAGCCAAGTTGCAGTACTTC,CASRTAKLQYF